Sequencing of this TCR beta chain was carried out in a study of blood T cell repertoires in COVID-19. Background on the study: Samples taken during acute and convalescent COVID-19 were collected in the United States, Italy and Spain. From T cells, B-cell-depleted T cells, or PBMCs came the material, which was cDNA or gDNA.

In the original workflow: Researchers report that nucleated cell counts were estimated from reference gene primer amplification. Measured with immunoSEQ multiplex PCR; TCRdb has only the in-frame clones, and not every one. That table supplies the V and J calls and clone size; D and trimming were determined from the DNA. The sample has around 300,000 clones, roughly 85% seen once. Source material: peripheral blood. The receptor comes from a human donor in a cohort sampled during active COVID-19.

CDR3 DNA: TGTGCCAGCAGTGCCAGCGGGGCCACAGATACGCAGTATTTT. This translates into CASSASGATDTQYF. V and J are TRBV9 and TRBJ2-3, with TRBD2 matching over 7 bases. Trimming cost V 5 bases and J 2 bases; bases outside gene matches: 5. The CDR3 has 14 residues. Per germline, CDR1 SGDLS and CDR2 YYNGEE. The full variable domain, completed using reference TRBV9 and TRBJ2-3, is DSGVTQTPKHLITATGQRVTLRCSPRSGDLSVYWYQQSLDQGLQFLIQYYNGEERAKGNILERFSAQQFPDLHSELNLSSLELGDSALYFCASSASGATDTQYFGPGTRLTVL.